Listed here are 30 T cell receptor beta chains from one sample, sequenced in a study of T-cell reconstitution after alpha-beta-depleted transplantation in children. For TCRbeta, the library was prepared with unique molecular identifiers. TCRdb re-derived calls from the PCR reads in MiXCR, one entry per CDR3 protein. The sample includes about 980,000 distinct CDR3 sequences, 25% to 35% of them seen just once. The sample in question was PBMCs, mostly from graft donor cells, obtained 360 days after TCRalphabeta/CD19-depleted stem cell transplant. These receptors all come from a boy in the first two years of life who had a stem cell transplant for SCID, so the T cells may come from the graft donor.

The table lists this clonotype with a few counts. This rearrangement joins TRBV27 to TRBJ1-5; the D gene is possibly TRBD1 (5 bases). V was shortened by 2 bases and J by 5 bases, with 7 bases between the two germline ends. The V gene's germline CDR1 is MNHEY and CDR2 SMNVEV (reference sequence). The CDR3 is 13 amino acids. The CDR3 loop is CASSLRGYQPQHF. Here the CDR3 DNA reads TGTGCCAGCAGTTTACGGGGCTATCAGCCCCAGCATTTT.

The chain joins TRBV29-1 to TRBJ2-5, with TRBD1 as a possible D gene (6 bases). Trimming shortened V by 0 bases and J by 5 bases, and 19 bases separated the two germline ends. The CDR3 sequence is 16 residues long. Germline values: CDR1 SQVTM, CDR2 ANQGSEA. The CDR3 loop is CSVEDRGRTATETQYF. The DNA of the CDR3 is TGCAGCGTTGAAGATCGCGGAAGGACAGCCACGGAGACCCAGTACTTC.

The table lists this clonotype with a few counts. This chain joins TRBV12-3 or TRBV12-4 and TRBJ2-1; 8 bases match TRBD1. V was clipped by 6 bases and J by 6 bases; unmatched bases: 4. The CDR3 totals 13 residues. The CDR3 DNA reads TGTGCCAGCAGAAAACAGGGGGTCAATGAGCAGTTCTTC. It translates to CASRKQGVNEQFF.

The chain has TRBV12-3 or TRBV12-4 and TRBJ1-3; no definite D call. The CDR3 sequence is 16 residues long. V was shortened by 6 bases and J by 4 bases, with 19 bases between the two germline ends. CDR3: CASSISSTHMGNTIYF. CDR3 coding DNA: TGTGCCAGCAGCATCTCCTCGACCCATATGGGAAACACCATATATTTT.

This rearrangement joins TRBV5-5 to TRBJ1-2, with unresolved D. This CDR3 spans 17 amino acids. V gave up 0 bases and J gave up 3 bases, with 18 bases separating them. The germline gives CDR1 SGHKS, CDR2 YYEKEE (reference sequence). DNA for the CDR3: TGTGCCAGCAGCTTGGCCATGAGTGCCCGGAATGACTATGGCTACACCTTC. This encodes CASSLAMSARNDYGYTF.

This clonotype was seen a few times. The V gene is TRBV10-3, the J gene TRBJ2-1, with 12 positions matching TRBD2. CDR1 is ENHRY, CDR2 SYGVKD, per germline. The CDR3 extends over 14 amino acids. Trimming at V came to 10 bases and at J to 6 bases, leaving 7 bases not matched to a gene. Here the CDR3 DNA reads TGTGCCACTCTAGCGGGGGGGCAGGGCAATGAGCAGTTCTTC. The encoded protein is CATLAGGQGNEQFF.

The chain recombines TRBV15 with TRBJ2-5, with D hard to call. The germline gives CDR1 LNHNV, CDR2 YYDKDF (reference sequence). The CDR3 has 13 amino acids. The ends were cut back, 0 bases at V and 4 bases at J, with 6 bases in the middle. DNA of the CDR3: TGTGCCACCAGCAGAGAAATGAGAGAGACCCAGTACTTC. As protein: CATSREMRETQYF.

V gene TRBV6-2 or TRBV6-3 combines with J gene TRBJ2-2, with a tentative D call TRBD1 (5 bases). Deletions cut 5 bases from V and 6 bases from J, with 10 bases between. Germline CDR1 and CDR2: MNHEY and SVGEGT. CDR3 size: 13 residues. DNA of the CDR3: TGTGCCAGCAGTCCAGGGTTCGCCGGGGAGCTGTTTTTT. It yields the protein CASSPGFAGELFF.

This clonotype was detected a few times. The J gene is TRBJ1-1, the V gene TRBV5-1; D is unresolved. CDR3 length: 16 amino acids. Germline CDR1 SGHRS, CDR2 YFSETQ. V was shortened by 4 bases and J by 0 bases, with 16 bases between the two germline ends. As DNA, the CDR3 is TGCGCCAGCAGCCGGGCGGGTTCTCCCTTGAACACTGAAGCTTTCTTT. It encodes CASSRAGSPLNTEAFF. Drawing the rest from reference TRBV5-1 and TRBJ1-1, the complete variable domain is KAGVTQTPRYLIKTRGQQVTLSCSPISGHRSVSWYQQTPGQGLQFLFEYFSETQRNKGNFPGRFSGRQFSNSRSEMNVSTLELGDSALYLCASSRAGSPLNTEAFFGQGTRLTVV.

The rearrangement links TRBV5-5 to TRBJ2-3; D is possibly TRBD1 (7 bases). The ends were cut back, 5 bases at V and 0 bases at J, with 13 bases in the middle. Germline V CDR1 and CDR2: SGHKS, YYEKEE (reference sequence). The CDR3 has 15 residues. CDR3 residues: CASRQQGTSTDTQYF. Here the CDR3 DNA reads TGTGCCAGCAGGCAACAGGGGACTAGCACAGATACGCAGTATTTT.

This chain uses TRBV7-2 with TRBJ1-4; 8 nucleotides agree with TRBD1. The V gene's germline CDR1 is SGHTA and CDR2 FQGNSA. The CDR3 length is 14 residues. After removal of 5 bases from V and 14 bases from J, the junction contained 13 bases not matched to a gene. DNA of the CDR3: TGTGCCAGCAGCCTTGGGACAGGCCTCAGAAGGCTGTTTTTT. Translating gives CASSLGTGLRRLFF. The whole variable domain, filled in from reference TRBV7-2 and TRBJ1-4, reads GAGVSQSPSNKVTEKGKDVELRCDPISGHTALYWYRQSLGQGLEFLIYFQGNSAPDKSGLPSDRFSAERTGGSVSTLTIQRTQQEDSAVYLCASSLGTGLRRLFFGSGTQLSVL.

The chain joins TRBV20-1 to TRBJ1-2; D unclear. Germline V lookup: CDR1 DFQATT, CDR2 SNEGSKA (reference sequence). The CDR3 consists of 11 residues. Trimming pared 3 bases from V and 8 bases from J, leaving 10 bases between. DNA of the CDR3: TGCAGTGCTAGGGAGGACCTGGGCTACACCTTC. It is translated as CSAREDLGYTF.

Only a few counts were recorded for this clonotype. This chain uses TRBV6-1 with TRBJ1-3; D is undetermined. The CDR3 sequence is 18 residues long. Germline CDR1 reads MNHNS; CDR2 reads SASEGT. V lost 8 bases and J lost 9, with 32 bases in between. CDR3 region: CASYSLLEGGRPYGTIYF. For the CDR3, the DNA is TGTGCCAGCTATAGCCTCCTCGAAGGTGGTCGCCCGTATGGCACCATATATTTT.

The chain recombines TRBV27 with TRBJ2-3; 10 bases agree with TRBD1. The ends lost 6 bases at V and 6 bases at J; junction bases unmatched: 12. The CDR3 spans 16 residues. Germline CDR1 and CDR2: MNHEY and SMNVEV (reference sequence). The CDR3 protein is CASSRDRGSLGDTQYF. The CDR3 nucleotides read TGTGCCAGCAGCCGGGACAGGGGATCTTTAGGGGATACGCAGTATTTT.

This clonotype came up a few times. The rearrangement uses TRBV12-3 or TRBV12-4 and TRBJ1-2, with a weak D call TRBD1 (5 bases). V shed 4 bases and J shed 2 bases, with 8 bases lying between them. This CDR3 is 13 amino acids long. The CDR3 DNA reads as TGTGCCAGCAGTTGGGGGGGGAACTATGGCTACACCTTC. Protein sequence: CASSWGGNYGYTF.

This clonotype was counted a few times. The rearrangement joins TRBV7-7 to TRBJ2-5; tentatively, D is TRBD2 (6 bases). Germline CDR1 SSHAT, CDR2 FNYEAQ (reference sequence). V gave up 2 bases and J gave up 0 bases, with 16 bases separating them. CDR3 size: 17 residues. The CDR3 DNA sequence: TGTGCCAGCAGCTTAATCTTGGCGGGGATGAACCAAGAGACCCAGTACTTC. Its translation: CASSLILAGMNQETQYF.

This clonotype has more than one count but fewer than ten. The chain couples TRBV20-1 to TRBJ2-4; TRBD2 might be the D (6 bases). Germline V CDR1 and CDR2: DFQATT, SNEGSKA (reference sequence). The CDR3 extends over 14 amino acids. V was pared by 1 base and J by 1 base, with 8 bases between. CDR3 protein: CSARVRGAKNIQYF. In nucleotides, the CDR3 is TGCAGTGCTAGAGTACGGGGGGCCAAAAACATTCAGTACTTC.

This clonotype was detected a few times. V and J are TRBV27 and TRBJ2-5; 8 bases agree with TRBD2. The CDR3 consists of 15 residues. The germline gives CDR1 MNHEY, CDR2 SMNVEV (reference sequence). V gave up 8 bases and J gave up 3 bases; unmatched junction bases: 11. The DNA for the CDR3 is TGTGCCAGCGGGGGGGTCGGAGCGGGGGAAGAGACCCAGTACTTC. Residues: CASGGVGAGEETQYF.

This clonotype was counted a few times. The chain combines TRBV7-9 with TRBJ1-2; D is perhaps TRBD1 (5 bases). V was trimmed by 0 bases and J by 8 bases, leaving 16 bases between them. CDR1 is SEHNR and CDR2 is FQNEAQ in the germline V gene (reference sequence). This CDR3 is built from 15 residues. In DNA, the CDR3 is TGTGCCAGCAGCTTAGCCGGGGCAGGTTCCCAAGGCTACACCTTC. Protein sequence: CASSLAGAGSQGYTF.

This chain uses TRBV12-3 or TRBV12-4 with TRBJ2-5, with 13 bases fitting TRBD2. V trimming: 5 bases; J trimming: 2 bases; junction bases outside the gene matches: 5. This CDR3 has 16 amino acids. The CDR3 bases are TGTGCCAGCAGTCCGGGACTAGCGGGGACACAAGAGACCCAGTACTTC. Its protein product is CASSPGLAGTQETQYF.

This clonotype came up a few times. This sequence joins TRBV7-2 and TRBJ2-2; the D gene is possibly TRBD1 (6 bases). The CDR3 is 14 amino acids. Germline V CDR1 and CDR2: SGHTA, FQGNSA. The V and J ends lost 6 bases and 3 bases respectively, with 11 bases between them. The CDR3 region is CASSPTGYTGELFF. The CDR3 coding sequence is TGTGCCAGCAGTCCGACAGGATACACCGGGGAGCTGTTTTTT.

The rearrangement joins TRBV12-3 or TRBV12-4 to TRBJ2-1, with D unresolved. Trimming took 5 bases from V and 7 from J, leaving 15 bases between them. There are 14 residues in the CDR3. This CDR3 is CASSNRLKGNEQFF. Written as DNA, the CDR3 is TGTGCCAGCAGTAACCGCCTCAAAGGGAATGAGCAGTTCTTC.

This clonotype has more than one count but fewer than ten. The V and J genes are TRBV12-3 or TRBV12-4 and TRBJ2-4; TRBD1 might be the D (5 bases). The CDR3 loop spans 16 amino acids. V lost 1 base and J lost 8, with 18 bases in between. The CDR3 DNA reads as TGTGCCAGCAGTTTAGGGGGCACGGGTGATTATTACATTCAGTACTTC. This sequence encodes CASSLGGTGDYYIQYF.

This clonotype was seen only a few times. The chain couples TRBV3-1 to TRBJ1-3; 7 bases map to TRBD1. The CDR3 totals 14 residues. The V segment lost 5 bases and the J segment 3 bases; nucleotides outside the gene matches: 4. Germline CDR1 reads LGHDT; CDR2 reads YNNKEL (reference sequence). The CDR3 spells CASSRWDSGNTIYF. CDR3 sequence (DNA): TGTGCCAGCAGCAGATGGGACAGTGGAAACACCATATATTTT.

This clonotype showed up just a few times. The chain recombines TRBV5-1 with TRBJ2-7; D is ambiguous. Trimming cost V 4 bases and J 7 bases, with 12 bases left between them. The germline CDR1 and CDR2 sequences are SGHRS and YFSETQ. CDR3 length equals 12 residues. The CDR3 nucleotides are TGCGCCAGCAGCCTAACGTCATCTGAGCAGTACTTC. Translation: CASSLTSSEQYF.

This clonotype has only one observation. The chain employs TRBV5-1 and TRBJ2-5, with 8 bases identical to TRBD2. The J segment lost 3 bases and the V segment lost 5 bases, leaving 9 bases of the junction unmatched. Per germline, CDR1 SGHRS and CDR2 YFSETQ. CDR3 length: 15 residues. The CDR3 sequence is CASRWGEAGEETQYF. The CDR3, as DNA: TGCGCCAGCAGGTGGGGAGAAGCGGGGGAAGAGACCCAGTACTTC.

The V call is TRBV5-6, the J call TRBJ1-2, with 7 nucleotides matching TRBD1. Germline CDR1 and CDR2: SGHDT and YYEEEE. The CDR3 has 15 residues. V lost 8 bases and J lost 2; bases outside the gene matches: 12. Here the CDR3 reads CASNVAGGRNYGYTF. DNA for the CDR3: TGTGCCAGTAATGTAGCAGGGGGACGCAACTATGGCTACACCTTC.

There are a few counts of this clonotype. The chain is built from TRBV5-1 and TRBJ1-2; 7 bases align to TRBD1. The CDR3 length is 13 residues. Per germline, CDR1 SGHRS and CDR2 YFSETQ. The ends lost 4 bases at V and 4 bases at J; junction bases unmatched: 4. CDR3 DNA sequence: TGCGCCAGCAGCGTCCGGGACAGCTATGGCTACACCTTC. It translates to CASSVRDSYGYTF.

This clonotype was detected a few times. The V gene is TRBV20-1, the J gene TRBJ2-5, with a weak D call TRBD1 (5 bases). The CDR3 is 15 amino acids. Germline loops: CDR1 DFQATT, CDR2 SNEGSKA (reference sequence). The V end was cut by 0 bases, the J end by 5 bases, with 16 bases between. CDR3 sequence (DNA): TGCAGTGCTAGAGACCTTGGAACAGGAGAGGAGACCCAGTACTTC. This codes for CSARDLGTGEETQYF.

This chain uses TRBV19 with TRBJ1-5; D ambiguous. The CDR3 is 15 amino acids. Trimming removed 5 bases at V and 0 bases at J, with 11 bases between. CDR1 and CDR2 (germline): LNHDA, SQIVND (reference sequence). This CDR3 reads CASSFTDYSNQPQHF. In nucleotides, the CDR3 is TGTGCCAGTAGTTTTACAGATTATAGCAATCAGCCCCAGCATTTT.